The rows below give T cell receptor beta chains drawn from one sample of a study of blood T cells in healthy people across ages. MiXCR, run by TCRdb on the 5' RACE reads, gives a single entry per CDR3 protein. The sample carries about 640,000 distinct CDR3 sequences, roughly 53% recorded once. Source material: blood. The source of these receptors is a man between 60 and 70 years old in good health. Both conserved end residues are part of each CDR3. D genes are given only for firm matches. Clone size, where shown, is once, few, many, or a class for clones that have expanded.

J | D | V | size | DNA | CDR3
TRBJ2-7 | TRBD2 | TRBV3-1 | NA | TGTGCCAGCAGCCAAGGCTCTAGCGGTGCCTACGAGCAGTACTTC | CASSQGSSGAYEQYF
TRBJ2-4 | NA | TRBV18 | NA | TGTGCCAGCTCACCTACATCCTCGACGCGTCCTACGGAGCAGTACTTC | CASSPTSSTRPTEQYF
TRBJ2-6 | NA | TRBV29-1 | few | TGCAGCGTTGAAAGGGCTGGGGCCAACGTCCTGACTTTC | CSVERAGANVLTF
TRBJ2-7 | TRBD1 | TRBV6-1 | NA | TGTGCCAGCAGTGAAGCCCCCGGGACAGGCTACGAGCAGTACTTC | CASSEAPGTGYEQYF
TRBJ2-1 | NA | TRBV12-3/TRBV12-4 | NA | TGTGCCAGCGCACCCGGGGGTAGCTCCTACAATGAGCAGTTCTTC | CASAPGGSSYNEQFF
TRBJ1-1 | NA | TRBV12-3/TRBV12-4 | few | TGTGCCAGCCTAGATTGGGGGAACACTGAAGCTTTCTTT | CASLDWGNTEAFF
TRBJ1-2 | NA | TRBV2 | NA | TGTGCCAGCAGTGGGCCCGGAGATGGCTACACCTTC | CASSGPGDGYTF
TRBJ2-7 | NA | TRBV6-5 | NA | TGTGCCAGCCGGGCAGCAGAGCCAGGCGAGCAGTACTTC | CASRAAEPGEQYF
TRBJ1-6 | NA | TRBV21-1 | once | TGTGCCAGCAGCAAGAAGGGACAGGGCTTTAGCTCCTATAATTCACCCCTCCACTTT | CASSKKGQGFSSYNSPLHF
TRBJ2-3 | NA | TRBV5-1 | NA | TGCGCCAGCAGCTTGGAACCCCTCACAGATACGCAGTATTTT | CASSLEPLTDTQYF
TRBJ2-5 | TRBD1 | TRBV20-1 | once | TGCAGTGCTCCTGGACAGGGGGGGCAAGAGACCCAGTACTTC | CSAPGQGGQETQYF
TRBJ2-3 | NA | TRBV10-3 | few | TGTGCCATCAGTGAAAGTCGAACTTCAGATACGCAGTATTTT | CAISESRTSDTQYF
TRBJ1-4 | NA | TRBV3-1 | NA | TGTGCCAGCAGCCAAGGAGTTGCGGGGAATGAAAAACTGTTTTTT | CASSQGVAGNEKLFF
TRBJ2-7 | TRBD1 | TRBV6-1 | NA | TGTGCCAGAGACAGGGGGCAAAACGAGCAGTACTTC | CARDRGQNEQYF
TRBJ2-1 | TRBD2 | TRBV9 | few | TGTGCCAGCAGCGTAGGCGGGGGGGTCTACAATGAGCAGTTCTTC | CASSVGGGVYNEQFF
TRBJ2-1 | TRBD2 | TRBV20-1 | NA | TGCAGTGCCCCGGAGAGCGGGGGGCAGTTCTTC | CSAPESGGQFF
TRBJ2-5 | TRBD1 | TRBV2 | few | TGTGCCAGCAGTCTCGGACAGGGATCATGGGAGACCCAGTACTTC | CASSLGQGSWETQYF
TRBJ1-2 | NA | TRBV11-2 | NA | TGTGCCAGCAGCCCCTCTCTGTCGGGCTATGGCTACACCTTC | CASSPSLSGYGYTF
TRBJ1-5 | NA | TRBV18 | NA | TGTGCCAGCTCACCCGGGGGAGGCCAGCCCCAGCATTTT | CASSPGGGQPQHF
TRBJ2-3 | TRBD1 | TRBV7-8 | NA | TGTGCCAGCAGCTTGGCCACAGGGGCGCGCACAGATACGCAGTATTTT | CASSLATGARTDTQYF
TRBJ2-3 | NA | TRBV4-2 | NA | TGTGCCAGCAGCCAAGATCGGGTAGGGGATAGCACAGATACGCAGTATTTT | CASSQDRVGDSTDTQYF
TRBJ1-2 | NA | TRBV4-2 | NA | TGTGCCAGCACTCGGGACGGAGACTATGGCTACACCTTC | CASTRDGDYGYTF
TRBJ2-7 | NA | TRBV27 | few | TGTGCCAGCAGTTCCCATAGGGGAAGGGCCTACGAGCAGTACTTC | CASSSHRGRAYEQYF
TRBJ2-5 | TRBD2 | TRBV5-1 | NA | TGCGCCAGCAGCTTGACTAGCGGGGGGGCTCCGGAGACCCAGTACTTC | CASSLTSGGAPETQYF
TRBJ2-5 | NA | TRBV6-2/TRBV6-3 | NA | TGTGCCAGCAGTCCGGGGGCAGGGGTGTACCAAGAGACCCAGTACTTC | CASSPGAGVYQETQYF
TRBJ2-1 | NA | TRBV29-1 | few | TGCAGCGTTGAGGACGGAGCCGAGCAGTTCTTC | CSVEDGAEQFF
TRBJ2-7 | NA | TRBV6-6 | NA | TGTGCCAGCAGCCAGACAGGCCGACTCACCTACGAGCAGTACTTC | CASSQTGRLTYEQYF
TRBJ2-5 | TRBD1 | TRBV7-9 | few | TGTGCCAGCAGCTTCACAGGGGAGCAAGAGACCCAGTACTTC | CASSFTGEQETQYF
TRBJ2-1 | TRBD2 | TRBV6-1 | few | TGTGCCAGCCGGGGGGCGGGGGGCTACAATGAGCAGTTCTTC | CASRGAGGYNEQFF
TRBJ1-2 | NA | TRBV20-1 | NA | TGCAGTGCTCCCCAGACAGGTGGTGGTGGCTACACCTTC | CSAPQTGGGGYTF
TRBJ2-7 | TRBD2 | TRBV11-2 | NA | TGTGCCAGCAGCCTCAAAGCGGGGGGGACGGAGCAGTACTTC | CASSLKAGGTEQYF
TRBJ2-3 | NA | TRBV7-2 | few | TGTGCCAGCAGCTCCCGCCTAGGGGGGGCAGATACGCAGTATTTT | CASSSRLGGADTQYF
TRBJ1-4 | TRBD1 | TRBV29-1 | NA | TGCAGCGCCCGATCGGGACAGGGGAATGAAAAACTGTTTTTT | CSARSGQGNEKLFF
TRBJ2-7 | NA | TRBV4-1 | NA | TGCGCCAGCAGCCAAGAGTGGACAGTGATGACCTACGAGCAGTACTTC | CASSQEWTVMTYEQYF
TRBJ2-1 | NA | TRBV20-1 | NA | TGCAGTGCTAGGCGGTCCAGGGGTGGCTACAATGAGCAGTTCTTC | CSARRSRGGYNEQFF